This TCR beta chain was obtained from a study of cytomegalovirus exposure and HLA in healthy donors. Study in general: Most donors, 80% to 90% of a few hundred genotyped, fell in the Caucasian-associated ancestry cluster.

The PCR ran on 60 Vbeta and 13 Jbeta primers. TCRdb keeps only in-frame clones here, not all; method: immunoSEQ multiplex PCR. The table lists about 200,000 clones, around 79% of them singletons, with around 4.8% in the top ten. Study results and caveats: Evidence from a later analysis indicated that most CMV-associated TCR beta chains looked HLA-restricted.

This cohort consisted of healthy bone marrow donors. The V end lost 5 bases, the J end lost 3 bases, and 16 bases lay between the germline ends. CDR3 length equals 15 residues. Germline CDR1 reads SGHVS; CDR2 reads FQNEAQ. A word on this clone: What it binds is unknown.

The receptor was derived from a woman aged 25 to 39 in good health and CMV-seropositive. Sequencing was carried out using PBMCs. V usage is TRBV7-8 and J usage is TRBJ1-2; D is ambiguous. CDR3 DNA: TGTGCCAGCAGCACTAAGAAGGACGGGGACTATGGCTACACCTTC. Translated: CASSTKKDGDYGYTF.